One TCR beta chain is described in this entry. This clonotype was seen at least ten times. There is no known antigen for this receptor. Base qualities are not recorded, but no much larger clone differs from it by a single base. TCRdb records Illumina HiSeq 2000 as the sequencer. TCR beta chain libraries were generated by multiplex PCR amplification. High-throughput sequencing was used to analyze the amplified TCR beta chain products. In-frame beta chains were kept once TCRdb had trimmed the public reads at Q25 with fastp and called clones with MiXCR. Each entry is one CDR3 protein sequence, shown with its most common DNA and genes. For this sample there are hundreds of thousands of distinct CDR3 sequences; about 30% appear just once. The ten largest make up 1.4% of the sample. The data belong to a study of breast tumors, draining lymph nodes, adjacent tissues (dated by TCRdb to about 2016). Context from the whole study: Breast cancer patients provided tumor, adjacent nontumor tissue and axillary lymph nodes, and the study compared the TCR beta repertoires across these three sources. The study aimed to assess the relationships and possible T-cell exchange between tumor, surrounding tissue and draining lymph node repertoires in human breast cancer.

Results and caveats for the whole study, not just this receptor: The similarity between tumor and nontumor tissue repertoires was significantly greater in luminal-like breast cancer than in basal-like breast cancer. Rather than being directly demonstrated, the conclusion that tumor T cells originate in lymph nodes was presented as consistent with a hypothesis. Tumors showed preferential V and J gene usage, and their T-cell repertoire diversity fell below that of lymph nodes yet above that of nontumor tissue. The data were considered consistent with the idea that most tumor T cells come from the lymph node and then expand in tumor tissue.

Lymph node samples were obtained from the axillary draining lymph nodes of breast cancer patients. The germline V gene specifies SGHRS as CDR1 and YFSETQ as CDR2. The junction shows trimming of 4 bases on V and 7 bases on J, and the gene matches do not reach 8 bases of it. The CDR3, cysteine through phenylalanine, is 14 amino acids long. The DNA shown is the 42-base CDR3, in frame from base 1. The sample comprised axillary lymph node tissue. The V gene is TRBV5-1 and the J gene is TRBJ2-1, with TRBD2 matching 7 junction bases. The source of this sequence is a female donor with breast cancer. Some clones in this sample may be carry-over from other donors' samples. The CDR3 region has the sequence CASSPGLGLNEQFF. The DNA sequence reads TGCGCCAGCAGCCCCGGACTAGGTTTAAATGAGCAGTTCTTC.